The clone carrying this T cell receptor (beta chain) was seen at least ten times. Its antigen is not known. This sample is drawn from a study of CD8 T cells in ankylosing spondylitis. Study-level points and caveats: Reports say disease-linked clones showed up significantly more in matched ankylosing spondylitis synovial fluid. In ankylosing spondylitis blood, a motif of several highly homologous TCR beta variants appeared characteristic.

TCRdb re-called the 5' RACE reads with MiXCR, one entry per CDR3 protein. The sample carries about 220,000 distinct CDR3 sequences, about 7% recorded once. The CDR3 spans 15 residues. Germline CDR1 reads MNHEY; CDR2 reads SMNVEV (reference sequence). With 3 bases removed from V and 6 bases from J, the gap between germline ends came to 15 bases. Source material: blood, either unsorted or a sorted T cell fraction (not recorded which). The sequence derives from a male donor with ankylosing spondylitis. V and J are TRBV27 and TRBJ2-1, with D possibly being TRBD1 (5 bases). CDR3 region: CASSLKTVVLNEQFF. DNA of the CDR3: TGTGCCAGCAGTTTGAAGACAGTGGTCCTCAATGAGCAGTTCTTC.